This TCR beta chain was captured in a study of Ad26.COV2.S vaccination and SARS-CoV-2 variants (dated by TCRdb to the early 2020s). At the level of the whole study: TCRbeta repertoire sequencing was used to assess the specificity and breadth of SARS-CoV-2-reactive T cell receptors after Ad26.COV2.S vaccination. The TCR-sequenced set comprised about 30 samples: roughly 19 Ad26.COV2.S vaccine recipients, 5 placebo recipients and 8 SARS-CoV-2 convalescent individuals.

Comments on this clone: Its antigen is still unknown. Within one base of it there is no much larger clone, and no base qualities were kept.

Broader findings and caveats from the paper: The authors noted that the TCR breadth and depth analyses may have underestimated total T cell responses. Vaccine and placebo recipients had similar non-spike TCR breadth, a finding consistent with the vaccine containing only spike. Ad26.COV2.S recipients had higher spike-specific TCR breadth than placebo recipients (P = 0.0014). Substantial breadth of spike-specific CD8+ and CD4+ T cell responses was reported after vaccination.

The time point label, read with the paper, signifies: individuals recovered from natural SARS-CoV-2 infection. The immunoSEQ Assay was used to sequence TCRbeta CDR3 regions. After extraction, genomic DNA underwent amplification by bias-controlled multiplex PCR, followed by high-throughput sequencing. The authors' pipeline ran thus. To quantify the absolute abundance of every unique TCRbeta CDR3 region, sequences were collapsed and filtered. Usable DNA was measured by amplifying reference genes present in all nucleated cells, and TCRbeta template counts were normalized to that usable DNA to estimate T cell fraction. Repertoire TCRs were annotated as SARS-CoV-2-specific by exact matching of V gene, CDR3 amino acid sequence and J gene to a known reactive TCR set. The reference SARS-CoV-2 TCR set was obtained from MIRA and was filtered for enrichment in COVID-19-positive ImmuneCODE repertoires, whereby public or cross-reactive TCRs were removed. Using the MIRA antigens, annotated TCRs were further analysed by specific ORF or by position within an ORF. Breadth was defined as the number of annotated unique rearrangements divided by the total number of unique productive rearrangements, and depth was defined as the summed frequency of the annotated unique rearrangements. Two-sided Wilcoxon rank-sum tests were used to compare TCR breadth between groups. In TCRdb, the immuneACCESS table is reduced to in-frame sequences with V and J assigned. These tables do not hold every clone; where another copy was compared, an unresolved V gene accounts for under half, and the others remain unexplained. Clone size and V and J calls were adopted from that table, with D and trimming inferred from the DNA. The sample records approximately 340,000 clones, under 95% of which are singletons. The top ten clonotypes cover 3.9% of the sample.

The germline ends are 17 bases apart after V is trimmed by 2 bases and J by 3 bases. The CDR3 sequence holds 16 residues, the cysteine and phenylalanine included. Only CDR3 DNA remains: 48 bases, in frame from the first base. From the germline V gene, CDR1 is KGHSH and CDR2 is LQKENI. This TCR was sampled from a human donor who had recovered from COVID-19. The sequencing used peripheral blood, collected after recovery from COVID-19. This receptor chain uses TRBV18 and TRBJ2-7, and perhaps TRBD1 as D gene, on 6 matching bases. The bases are TGTGCCAGCTCACCAGTACAGGGACGAGGCATCTACGAGCAGTACTTC. Translated, it gives CASSPVQGRGIYEQYF.